This T cell receptor (beta chain) was found in a study of T cells in localized non-small cell lung cancer. Some clones are missing from TCRdb's copy, which holds only in-frame ones; the method was immunoSEQ multiplex PCR. Here the sample spans approximately 28,000 clones, roughly four fifths being singletons. Overall study findings and caveats: Peak T cell clonality was found in uninvolved adjacent lung, exceeding tumor. A median around 57 of the top 100 tumor clones appeared in adjacent lung. Longer survival (overall) was linked to higher T cell density in blood.

Of note for this clone: Its specificity is unknown.

The CDR3 spans 12 residues. Germline assignment: CDR1 LNHNV and CDR2 YYDKDF (reference sequence). V lost 6 bases and J 2 bases, leaving 7 bases between the germline ends. V and J are TRBV15 and TRBJ1-2; D is uncertain. The receptor was derived from a man aged 40 to 70 with stage III lung adenocarcinoma. This specimen consisted of peripheral blood mononuclear cells, obtained before any cancer treatment. CDR3 in amino acids: CATREGNYGYTF. The CDR3 DNA is TGTGCCACCAGGGAGGGAAACTATGGCTACACCTTC. Variable domain in full (rest from reference TRBV15 and TRBJ1-2): DAMVIQNPRYQVTQFGKPVTLSCSQTLNHNVMYWYQQKSSQAPKLLFHYYDKDFNNEADTPDNFQSRRPNTSFCFLDIRSPGLGDTAMYLCATREGNYGYTFGSGTRLTVV.